This is a list of T cell receptor beta chains from one sample in a study of vaccination and CD4 T cells after COVID-19. These receptors lack a known antigen. TCRdb independently ran MiXCR on the PCR reads; one entry per CDR3 protein. The repertoire holds more than 15,000 distinct CDR3 sequences, with approximately 50% as singletons. Sequenced material: CD4+ T cells from blood, cultured in vitro, taken about 7 months after SARS-CoV-2 vaccination. Receptors originate from a human donor who had recovered from COVID-19. The CDR3 runs from the conserved cysteine through the conserved F or W. Fields, in order: J gene, D gene, CDR3 length, V gene, clone size, CDR3 protein, CDR3 DNA. The D gene is left open where the match is weak. Size is stated for part of the rows, as once, few or many counts, or as a class when the clone is expanded.

J gene: TRBJ1-2; D gene: .; CDR3 length: 16; V gene: TRBV20-1; clone size: .; CDR3 protein: CSARDGGRGLRYGYTF; CDR3 DNA: TGCAGTGCTAGAGATGGTGGCAGGGGATTGAGGTATGGCTACACCTTC
J gene: TRBJ2-7; D gene: .; CDR3 length: 13; V gene: TRBV6-5; clone size: .; CDR3 protein: CASSSDTGNKEYF; CDR3 DNA: TGTGCCAGCAGTTCGGACACAGGGAACAAAGAGTACTTC
J gene: TRBJ2-7; D gene: .; CDR3 length: 14; V gene: TRBV5-4; clone size: .; CDR3 protein: CASSFGGPAYEQYF; CDR3 DNA: TGTGCCAGCAGCTTTGGCGGACCAGCCTACGAGCAGTACTTC
J gene: TRBJ2-7; D gene: TRBD1; CDR3 length: 13; V gene: TRBV7-8; clone size: .; CDR3 protein: CASKEDRGYEQYF; CDR3 DNA: TGTGCCAGCAAGGAGGACAGGGGCTACGAGCAGTACTTC
J gene: TRBJ2-7; D gene: .; CDR3 length: 13; V gene: TRBV20-1; clone size: few; CDR3 protein: CSARGDSFGEQYF; CDR3 DNA: TGCAGTGCTAGAGGCGACAGCTTCGGCGAGCAGTACTTC
J gene: TRBJ2-3; D gene: .; CDR3 length: 14; V gene: TRBV20-1; clone size: .; CDR3 protein: CSAPEIRGVNTQYF; CDR3 DNA: TGCAGTGCTCCCGAAATAAGGGGTGTGAATACGCAGTATTTT
J gene: TRBJ1-5; D gene: .; CDR3 length: 14; V gene: TRBV21-1; clone size: few; CDR3 protein: CASSIRESNQPQHF; CDR3 DNA: TGTGCCAGCAGCATCCGGGAGAGCAATCAGCCCCAGCATTTT
J gene: TRBJ2-5; D gene: TRBD2; CDR3 length: 15; V gene: TRBV7-7; clone size: few; CDR3 protein: CAVGTSGASSETQYF; CDR3 DNA: TGTGCTGTGGGGACTAGCGGTGCCTCTTCGGAGACCCAGTACTTC
J gene: TRBJ2-7; D gene: TRBD2; CDR3 length: 16; V gene: TRBV11-3; clone size: .; CDR3 protein: CASSLEGTSGRSEQYF; CDR3 DNA: TGTGCCAGCAGCTTAGAGGGAACTAGCGGGAGGTCCGAGCAGTACTTC
J gene: TRBJ2-7; D gene: .; CDR3 length: 16; V gene: TRBV7-4; clone size: .; CDR3 protein: CASSLAAAGRFYEQYF; CDR3 DNA: TGTGCCAGCAGCTTAGCGGCGGCGGGCCGATTCTACGAGCAGTACTTC
J gene: TRBJ2-7; D gene: .; CDR3 length: 13; V gene: TRBV6-1; clone size: .; CDR3 protein: CASRVTVSDEQYF; CDR3 DNA: TGTGCCAGCAGGGTGACAGTTTCGGACGAGCAGTACTTC
J gene: TRBJ1-2; D gene: .; CDR3 length: 16; V gene: TRBV11-3; clone size: .; CDR3 protein: CASSLIGVGGPNGYTF; CDR3 DNA: TGTGCCAGCAGCTTAATCGGTGTCGGGGGGCCCAATGGCTACACCTTC
J gene: TRBJ1-5; D gene: TRBD1; CDR3 length: 14; V gene: TRBV20-1; clone size: few; CDR3 protein: CSASRQGLDQPQHF; CDR3 DNA: TGCAGTGCTAGCAGACAGGGGCTAGACCAGCCCCAGCATTTT
J gene: TRBJ2-7; D gene: .; CDR3 length: 15; V gene: TRBV4-2; clone size: .; CDR3 protein: CASSQGTVPAYEQYF; CDR3 DNA: TGTGCCAGCAGCCAAGGGACTGTACCGGCCTACGAGCAGTACTTC
J gene: TRBJ2-5; D gene: .; CDR3 length: 17; V gene: TRBV7-3; clone size: .; CDR3 protein: CASSLHRTKRFQETQYF; CDR3 DNA: TGTGCCAGCAGCTTACACCGAACTAAGCGATTTCAAGAGACCCAGTACTTC
J gene: TRBJ1-5; D gene: .; CDR3 length: 13; V gene: TRBV7-2; clone size: few; CDR3 protein: CASSPEVDQPQHF; CDR3 DNA: TGTGCCAGCAGCCCAGAGGTCGATCAGCCCCAGCATTTT
J gene: TRBJ2-5; D gene: .; CDR3 length: 13; V gene: TRBV7-2; clone size: .; CDR3 protein: CASSVGIQETQYF; CDR3 DNA: TGTGCCAGCTCCGTGGGTATCCAAGAGACCCAGTACTTC
J gene: TRBJ2-5; D gene: .; CDR3 length: 16; V gene: TRBV19; clone size: few; CDR3 protein: CASSIMLGGPVETQYF; CDR3 DNA: TGTGCCAGTAGTATTATGTTAGGGGGGCCGGTGGAGACCCAGTACTTC